Each of the 11 T cell receptor beta chains below was sequenced from the same sample in a study of shared clonotypes between healthy human individuals. Generated by immunoSEQ multiplex PCR, the TCRdb table keeps only in-frame clones and is missing some. The repertoire consists of over 2 million clones, with 85% to 95% occurring once and the leading ten covering 0.13%. Sequencing used naive CD4+ T cells sorted from blood. Subset denoted: CD45RA+ positively selected. These receptors came from a man aged 18 to 29 in good health.

This chain uses TRBV9 with TRBJ1-6; unclear D gene. Germline CDR1 is SGDLS and CDR2 is YYNGEE. This CDR3 is built from 14 residues. V lost 0 bases and J lost 5, with 6 bases in between. The CDR3 DNA is TGTGCCAGCAGCGTAGCGAACAATAATTCACCCCTCCACTTT. The encoded protein is CASSVANNNSPLHF.

V usage is TRBV2 and J usage is TRBJ2-2, with no clear D. The germline gives CDR1 SNHLY, CDR2 FYNNEI. This CDR3 is 14 amino acids long. The ends were cut back, 5 bases at V and 3 bases at J, with 10 bases in the middle. The DNA of the CDR3 is TGTGCCAGCAGTTATACAGACTACACCGGGGAGCTGTTTTTT. This gives the protein CASSYTDYTGELFF.

V gene TRBV4-3 combines with J gene TRBJ2-7; D call uncertain. Trimming left V 0 bases short and J 7 bases short, with 10 bases between. The CDR3 sequence is 13 residues long. The germline V gene has CDR1 LGHNA and CDR2 YSLEER. The chain's CDR3 is CASSQDKGLEQYF. The CDR3 DNA is TGCGCCAGCAGCCAAGATAAGGGCTTGGAGCAGTACTTC.

This clone showed up just once. The gene calls are TRBV10-3 and TRBJ2-7; D unresolved. Looked up from germline, CDR1 is ENHRY and CDR2 is SYGVKD. The V end lost 0 bases, the J end lost 3 bases, and 9 bases lay between the germline ends. CDR3 size: 14 residues. Written as DNA, the CDR3 is TGTGCCATCAGTGAGTCGCAAGGGATCTACGAGCAGTACTTC. Its translation is CAISESQGIYEQYF.

This chain connects TRBV5-1 to TRBJ1-4; possible D gene TRBD1, 6 bases. Trimming took 3 bases from V and 0 from J, leaving 12 bases between them. The CDR3 loop spans 16 amino acids. Per germline, CDR1 SGHRS and CDR2 YFSETQ. CDR3: CASSSGQLATNEKLFF. The CDR3 nucleotides read TGCGCCAGCAGCTCCGGACAGCTTGCAACTAATGAAAAACTGTTTTTT.

The chain employs TRBV7-6 and TRBJ2-1, with 9 bases identical to TRBD1. The V and J ends lost 8 bases and 2 bases, in that order; junction bases with no gene match: 7. CDR1 and CDR2 from the germline V gene are SGHVS and FNYEAQ. The CDR3 extends over 15 amino acids. The CDR3 DNA is TGTGCCAGCTCCTCGGGACAGGGAGCCTACAATGAGCAGTTCTTC. This gives the protein CASSSGQGAYNEQFF.

The chain is built from TRBV7-8 and TRBJ2-7, with TRBD2 as a possible D gene (7 bases). Germline CDR1 SGHVS, CDR2 FQNEAQ. CDR3 length: 13 amino acids. V was shortened by 5 bases and J by 5 bases, with 13 bases between the two germline ends. CDR3 nucleotide sequence: TGTGCCAGCAGCCGGACAGCGGGGAACGAGCAGTACTTC. Protein product: CASSRTAGNEQYF.

The V and J genes are TRBV2 and TRBJ2-7; D is perhaps TRBD2 (5 bases). The CDR3 contains 11 residues. Deletions cut 8 bases from V and 5 bases from J, with 10 bases between. CDR1 is SNHLY and CDR2 is FYNNEI in the germline V gene. The CDR3 loop is CASFGINEQYF. As DNA, the CDR3 is TGTGCCAGCTTCGGGATAAACGAGCAGTACTTC.

The V call is TRBV2, the J call TRBJ2-7, with TRBD2 as a possible D gene (6 bases). V was pared by 4 bases and J by 5 bases, with 12 bases between. The CDR3 is 13 amino acids. The germline CDR1 and CDR2 sequences are SNHLY and FYNNEI. The CDR3 protein is CASSGGGFNEQYF. In DNA form, the CDR3 reads TGTGCCAGCAGTGGTGGGGGGTTCAACGAGCAGTACTTC.

This chain joins TRBV5-1 and TRBJ2-3; D is uncertain. CDR1 SGHRS and CDR2 YFSETQ come from the germline V gene. This CDR3 region has 12 residues. The ends were cut back, 4 bases at V and 2 bases at J, with 5 bases in the middle. CDR3 sequence: CASSMPTDTQYF. In DNA, the CDR3 is TGCGCCAGCAGCATGCCCACAGATACGCAGTATTTT.

On this clone itself: At one of its ends the junction is not consistent with the germline gene, which may arise from a read error. The CDR3 coding sequence is TGTGCCAGCAGCCTAGCGGGAAACTATAATTCACCCCTCCACTTT. It codes for CASSLAGNYNSPLHF. The J gene is TRBJ1-6, the V gene TRBV7-9; D is unresolved. The length of the CDR3 is 15 residues. CDR1 SEHNR and CDR2 FQNEAQ come from the germline V gene (reference sequence). The complete variable domain, with remaining parts taken from reference TRBV7-9 and TRBJ1-6, reads DTGVSQNPRHKITKRGQNVTFRCDPISEHNRLYWYRQTLGQGPEFLTYFQNEAQLEKSRLLSDRFSAERPKGSFSTLEIQRTEQGDSAMYLCASSLAGNYNSPLHFGNGTRLTVT.